This T cell receptor beta chain originates from a study of T cell repertoires in ileal Crohn's disease. Study-level points and caveats: Sorted CD8 T cells held more high-frequency clones than CD4.

The length of the CDR3 is 14 residues. The germline gives CDR1 MNHEY, CDR2 SVGAGI. Trimming removed 6 bases from V and 2 bases from J, with 10 bases in between. Concerning this clone itself: No antigen is known for it.

Assay used: immunoSEQ multiplex PCR; TCRdb lists only in-frame clones, some missing. The sample lists 6,000 or so clones; 95% were seen once. This sequence was found in an adult with Crohn's disease. Sequencing was done on a sample of ileal tissue. This chain links TRBV6-5 with TRBJ1-4; D ambiguous. CDR3 amino acids: CASSQRRTNEKLFF. The CDR3 bases are TGTGCCAGCAGCCAAAGGAGGACTAATGAAAAACTGTTTTTT.